These 26 T cell receptor beta chains were sequenced from one sample in a study of spatial heterogeneity in lung cancer. TCRdb analysed the 5' RACE reads with MiXCR anew, one entry per CDR3 protein. The sample consists of more than 80,000 distinct CDR3 sequences, 9.5% to 15% of them appearing once. The time point: sample taken at primary tumor resection. This material consisted of PBMCs, taken at surgery. Receptor source: a male donor with early-stage non-small cell lung cancer.

The J gene is TRBJ2-7, the V gene TRBV6-5; a weak D match, TRBD1 (6 bases). Trimming took 5 bases from V and 3 from J, leaving 14 bases between them. CDR1 is MNHEY and CDR2 is SVGAGI in the germline V gene. There are 14 residues in the CDR3. The CDR3 sequence: CASSEQGNSYEQYF. CDR3 nucleotide sequence: TGTGCCAGCAGTGAACAGGGTAACAGCTACGAGCAGTACTTC.

This clonotype was seen only a few times. In nucleotides, the CDR3 is TGTGCCAGCAGCTTGCGGACGGCCTACGAGCAGTACTTC. It yields the protein CASSLRTAYEQYF. This chain links TRBV11-2 with TRBJ2-7; D uncertain. V was clipped by 3 bases and J by 2 bases, with 8 bases between them. The CDR3 sequence is 13 residues long. Per germline, CDR1 SGHAT and CDR2 FQNNGV.

This clonotype appeared many times. This rearrangement joins TRBV5-1 to TRBJ1-1; D unclear. Looked up from germline, CDR1 is SGHRS and CDR2 is YFSETQ. This CDR3 contains 14 residues. V was clipped by 6 bases and J by 1 base, with 13 bases between them. The CDR3 nucleotides are TGCGCCAGCACCGTTGTGAGAGGGAACACTGAAGCTTTCTTT. It specifies CASTVVRGNTEAFF.

The chain has TRBV7-9 and TRBJ1-6; no clear D gene. Germline CDR1 and CDR2: SEHNR and FQNEAQ (reference sequence). This CDR3 is 14 amino acids long. The V gene lost 1 base and the J gene lost 7 bases, with 8 bases spanning the gap. CDR3 DNA: TGTGCCAGCAGCTTAGATACGGCAAATTCACCCCTCCACTTT. Residues: CASSLDTANSPLHF.

In its sample, this clonotype was seen many times. The V call is TRBV5-1, the J call TRBJ2-3; D may be TRBD2 (6 bases). CDR3 length: 15 amino acids. Germline V gene data show CDR1 as SGHRS and CDR2 as YFSETQ. Trimming cost V 0 bases and J 1 base, with 9 bases left between them. This CDR3 is CASSLDGGGTDTQYF. The CDR3 DNA sequence: TGCGCCAGCAGCTTGGACGGGGGAGGCACAGATACGCAGTATTTT. Variable domain in full (rest from reference TRBV5-1 and TRBJ2-3): KAGVTQTPRYLIKTRGQQVTLSCSPISGHRSVSWYQQTPGQGLQFLFEYFSETQRNKGNFPGRFSGRQFSNSRSEMNVSTLELGDSALYLCASSLDGGGTDTQYFGPGTRLTVL.

The V and J genes are TRBV29-1 and TRBJ1-2; D is undetermined. The CDR3 has 12 residues. CDR1 is SQVTM, CDR2 ANQGSEA, per germline. Trimming stripped 0 bases from V and 1 base from J, with 3 bases between. CDR3: CSVEEVNYGYTF. The DNA of the CDR3 is TGCAGCGTTGAAGAAGTTAACTATGGCTACACCTTC.

The CDR3 nucleotides are TGTGCCAGCAGATTAGCGGGGGCCCCGGGAGAGACCCAGTACTTC. Its protein product is CASRLAGAPGETQYF. This rearrangement joins TRBV6-4 to TRBJ2-5; TRBD2 matches at 9 bases. The CDR3 has 15 amino acids. The germline gives CDR1 MRHNA, CDR2 SNTAGT. Trimming removed 6 bases from V and 4 bases from J; junction bases left unmatched: 9.

This clonotype has just a few counts. This chain uses TRBV12-3 or TRBV12-4 with TRBJ1-5; D unresolved. The CDR3 sequence is 14 residues long. V lost 5 bases to trimming and J lost 7 bases, with 15 bases between them. For the CDR3, the DNA is TGTGCCAGCAGTCCCGACGGGTTCGGACAGCCCCAGCATTTT. Translated, it gives CASSPDGFGQPQHF.

V gene TRBV5-1 combines with J gene TRBJ2-5; 7 bases are a match to TRBD1. Germline-derived CDR1 and CDR2 are SGHRS and YFSETQ. This CDR3 is built from 15 residues. V was pared by 2 bases and J by 2 bases, with 6 bases of the junction left unmatched. The CDR3 coding sequence is TGCGCCAGCAGCTTCCATGGACAGGAACAAGAGACCCAGTACTTC. Its protein is CASSFHGQEQETQYF. Complete variable domain (other parts from reference TRBV5-1 and TRBJ2-5): KAGVTQTPRYLIKTRGQQVTLSCSPISGHRSVSWYQQTPGQGLQFLFEYFSETQRNKGNFPGRFSGRQFSNSRSEMNVSTLELGDSALYLCASSFHGQEQETQYFGPGTRLLVL.

This clonotype has at least ten counts. V and J are TRBV3-1 and TRBJ1-5; tentative D call: TRBD1 (6 bases). This CDR3 has 15 amino acids. Trimming took off 4 bases at V and 4 bases at J, with 14 bases between the two ends. CDR1 and CDR2 from the germline V gene are LGHDT and YNNKEL (reference sequence). This CDR3 is CASSLGLGQNQPQHF. The CDR3 nucleotides are TGTGCCAGCAGCCTCGGACTAGGACAGAATCAGCCCCAGCATTTT.

This clonotype was observed a few times. The chain couples TRBV24-1 to TRBJ2-7, with a tentative D call TRBD1 (5 bases). The CDR3 totals 13 residues. The V and J ends lost 4 bases and 6 bases respectively, with 12 bases between them. Germline CDR1 and CDR2: KGHDR and SFDVKD. The CDR3 loop reads CATSDRTPGEQYF. The CDR3 coding sequence is TGTGCCACCAGTGACAGGACACCCGGCGAGCAGTACTTC.

The rearrangement uses TRBV2 and TRBJ1-3; 8 nucleotides match TRBD1. The CDR3 length is 16 residues. The germline V gene has CDR1 SNHLY and CDR2 FYNNEI. With 3 bases clipped from V and 0 bases from J, the junction kept 4 bases outside the gene matches. The CDR3 reads CASSEQGASSGNTIYF. CDR3 coding DNA: TGTGCCAGCAGTGAGCAGGGGGCCAGCTCTGGAAACACCATATATTTT.

This clonotype was counted ten times or more. This sequence joins TRBV21-1 and TRBJ1-5. TRBV21-1 is a pseudogene segment. CDR3 length: 16 residues. As DNA, the CDR3 is TGTGCCAGCAGCAGGCGGGACTTGGAGGACAATCAGCCCCAGCATTTT. Translating gives CASSRRDLEDNQPQHF.

This clonotype was counted at least ten times. The chain links TRBV27 to TRBJ2-1, with D possibly matching TRBD2 (5 bases). From germline, CDR1 is MNHEY and CDR2 SMNVEV (reference sequence). The CDR3 spans 15 residues. The ends were cut back, 6 bases at V and 2 bases at J, with 14 bases in the middle. The CDR3 here is CASSLNPGTYNEQFF. The DNA of the CDR3 is TGTGCCAGCAGCCTAAATCCGGGAACCTACAATGAGCAGTTCTTC.

This clonotype occurred a few times. V gene TRBV15 combines with J gene TRBJ2-7, with no clear D. This CDR3 has 13 residues. Per germline, CDR1 LNHNV and CDR2 YYDKDF (reference sequence). V was cut by 0 bases and J by 5 bases, with 8 bases left in between. This CDR3 reads CATSRDTQDEQYF. In DNA, the CDR3 is TGTGCCACCAGCAGAGATACGCAGGACGAGCAGTACTTC.

This clonotype has a handful of counts. The J gene is TRBJ1-2, the V gene TRBV28, with D unresolved. Germline V lookup: CDR1 MDHEN, CDR2 SYDVKM. There are 12 residues in the CDR3. The ends were cut back, 8 bases at V and 4 bases at J, with 11 bases in the middle. This CDR3 is CASSRPGYGYTF. CDR3 coding DNA: TGTGCCAGCTCACGCCCAGGCTATGGCTACACCTTC.

This chain links TRBV29-1 with TRBJ2-5; D unresolved. CDR3 length equals 12 residues. Trimming pared 2 bases from V and 0 bases from J, leaving 4 bases between. Germline CDR1 is SQVTM and CDR2 is ANQGSEA. CDR3 residues: CSVETDQETQYF. For the CDR3, the DNA is TGCAGCGTTGAAACAGACCAAGAGACCCAGTACTTC.

The V and J genes are TRBV11-1 and TRBJ2-1; 7 bases map to TRBD1. V shed 3 bases, J shed 5 bases, and the junction held 10 bases outside the gene matches. CDR1 is SGHAT and CDR2 is FQDESV in the germline V gene (reference sequence). This CDR3 has 16 residues. The chain's CDR3 is CASSFLRQGVHNEQFF. CDR3 bases: TGTGCCAGCAGCTTTCTTAGGCAGGGGGTCCACAATGAGCAGTTCTTC.

The gene calls are TRBV9 and TRBJ2-3; D is unclear. V was shortened by 6 bases and J by 1 base, with 9 bases between the two germline ends. The CDR3 has 13 amino acids. Germline V gene data show CDR1 as SGDLS and CDR2 as YYNGEE. Here the CDR3 DNA reads TGTGCCAGCACCCTCGAGGGCACAGATACGCAGTATTTT. The encoded protein is CASTLEGTDTQYF.

This chain connects TRBV6-5 to TRBJ1-6, with D unresolved. With 6 bases removed from V and 7 bases from J, the gap between germline ends came to 10 bases. Germline V CDR1 and CDR2: MNHEY, SVGAGI. This CDR3 has 13 amino acids. Written as DNA, the CDR3 is TGTGCCAGCAGAGACCAATGGAATTCACCCCTCCACTTT. Translated, it gives CASRDQWNSPLHF.

This clonotype has only a few counts. The rearrangement uses TRBV7-2 and TRBJ2-2; TRBD2 matches at 12 bases. Germline V gives CDR1 SGHTA, CDR2 FQGNSA. After removal of 3 bases from V and 1 base from J, the junction contained 9 bases not matched to a gene. This CDR3 spans 19 amino acids. CDR3 in DNA: TGTGCCAGCAGCTTCCGCTTGACTAGCGGGGGCGGGAACACCGGGGAGCTGTTTTTT. This codes for CASSFRLTSGGGNTGELFF. Drawing the rest from reference TRBV7-2 and TRBJ2-2, the complete variable domain is GAGVSQSPSNKVTEKGKDVELRCDPISGHTALYWYRQSLGQGLEFLIYFQGNSAPDKSGLPSDRFSAERTGGSVSTLTIQRTQQEDSAVYLCASSFRLTSGGGNTGELFFGEGSRLTVL.

This clonotype has only a few counts. J is TRBJ2-3 and V is TRBV4-2; a weak D match, TRBD2 (6 bases). The V end lost 0 bases, the J end lost 1 base, and 11 bases lay between the germline ends. The CDR3 totals 16 residues. Germline V lookup: CDR1 LGHNA, CDR2 YNFKEQ. The CDR3 nucleotides read TGTGCCAGCAGCCAAGAGGTAGCGGCGCGCACAGATACGCAGTATTTT. Translated: CASSQEVAARTDTQYF.

The chain employs TRBV5-1 and TRBJ2-1; 12 bases match TRBD1. The CDR3 runs to 15 residues. V gave up 2 bases and J gave up 7 bases; unmatched junction bases: 4. CDR1 is SGHRS and CDR2 is YFSETQ in the germline V gene. The CDR3 sequence: CASSFGTGGLNEQFF. The CDR3 bases are TGCGCCAGCAGCTTCGGGACAGGGGGCTTGAATGAGCAGTTCTTC.

J is TRBJ1-6 and V is TRBV20-1; no firm D call. Trimming pared 0 bases from V and 6 bases from J, leaving 21 bases between. The CDR3 loop spans 18 amino acids. Germline V gene lookup returns CDR1 DFQATT and CDR2 SNEGSKA (reference sequence). The CDR3 loop reads CSARDIGSSKNSNSPLHF. The CDR3 bases are TGCAGTGCTAGAGATATAGGGTCCAGCAAAAACAGTAATTCACCCCTCCACTTT.

This clonotype was observed a few times. The J gene is TRBJ1-1, the V gene TRBV6-2 or TRBV6-3; D gene ambiguous. Trimming pared 10 bases from V and 2 bases from J, leaving 14 bases between. The CDR3 consists of 13 residues. Germline CDR1 and CDR2: MNHEY and SVGEGT. CDR3 amino acids: CATLLAGNTEAFF. The DNA of the CDR3 is TGTGCCACCCTTCTAGCGGGAAACACTGAAGCTTTCTTT.

V and J are TRBV29-1 and TRBJ1-2, with no clear D. From germline, CDR1 is SQVTM and CDR2 ANQGSEA. The V end lost 2 bases, the J end lost 8 bases, and 15 bases lay between the germline ends. This CDR3 is built from 13 residues. The CDR3 sequence is CSVETLGLGGYTF. The CDR3 DNA sequence: TGCAGCGTTGAAACACTTGGGCTAGGCGGCTACACCTTC.